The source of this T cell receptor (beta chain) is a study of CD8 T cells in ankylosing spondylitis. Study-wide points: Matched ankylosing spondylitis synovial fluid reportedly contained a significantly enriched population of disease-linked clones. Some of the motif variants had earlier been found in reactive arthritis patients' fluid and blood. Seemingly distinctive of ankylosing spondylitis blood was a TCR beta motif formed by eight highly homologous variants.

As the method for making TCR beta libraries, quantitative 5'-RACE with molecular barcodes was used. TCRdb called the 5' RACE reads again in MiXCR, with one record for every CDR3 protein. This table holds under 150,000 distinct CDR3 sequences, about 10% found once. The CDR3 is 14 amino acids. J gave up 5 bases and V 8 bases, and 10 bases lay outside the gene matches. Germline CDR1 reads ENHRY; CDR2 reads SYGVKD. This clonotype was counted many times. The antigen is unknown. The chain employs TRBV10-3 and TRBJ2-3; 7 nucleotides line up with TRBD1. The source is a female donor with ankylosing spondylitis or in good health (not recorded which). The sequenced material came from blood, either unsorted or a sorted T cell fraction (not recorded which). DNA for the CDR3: TGTGCCATCGGGGAGACAGGGCGGGTAGATACGCAGTATTTT. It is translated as CAIGETGRVDTQYF.